Included here is one T cell receptor beta chain sequence, with context. The sample comes from a study of spatial heterogeneity in lung cancer. Each TCR cDNA molecule carried a unique molecular identifier. TCRdb used MiXCR to reprocess the 5' RACE reads, holding one entry per CDR3 protein. The sample records 39,000 or so distinct CDR3 sequences, roughly 8% being singletons. Sample time point: sample taken at primary tumor resection. This CDR3 is 12 amino acids long. V lost 5 bases and J lost 6, with 9 bases in between. The germline gives CDR1 SGHDT, CDR2 YYEEEE. V and J are TRBV5-6 and TRBJ2-1, with a weak D call TRBD2 (6 bases). The TCR sequence derives from a male donor with early-stage non-small cell lung cancer. The source material was PBMCs, sampled at surgery. This CDR3 is CASSGTVNEQFF. The CDR3 DNA sequence: TGTGCCAGCAGTGGGACTGTCAATGAGCAGTTCTTC.